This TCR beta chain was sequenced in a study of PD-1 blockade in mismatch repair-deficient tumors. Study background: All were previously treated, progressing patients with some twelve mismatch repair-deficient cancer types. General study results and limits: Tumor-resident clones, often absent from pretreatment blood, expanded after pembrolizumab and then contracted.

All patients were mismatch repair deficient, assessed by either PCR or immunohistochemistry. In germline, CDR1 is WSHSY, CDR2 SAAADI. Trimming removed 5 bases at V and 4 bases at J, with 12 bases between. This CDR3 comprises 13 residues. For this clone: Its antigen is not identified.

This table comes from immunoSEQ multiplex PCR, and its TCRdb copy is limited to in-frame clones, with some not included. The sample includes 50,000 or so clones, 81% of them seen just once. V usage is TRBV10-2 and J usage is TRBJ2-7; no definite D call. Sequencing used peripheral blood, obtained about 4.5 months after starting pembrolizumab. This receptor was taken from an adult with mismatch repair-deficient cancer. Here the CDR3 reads CASSKNREYEQYF. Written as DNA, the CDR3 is TGCGCCAGCAGTAAAAATAGGGAATACGAGCAGTACTTC.